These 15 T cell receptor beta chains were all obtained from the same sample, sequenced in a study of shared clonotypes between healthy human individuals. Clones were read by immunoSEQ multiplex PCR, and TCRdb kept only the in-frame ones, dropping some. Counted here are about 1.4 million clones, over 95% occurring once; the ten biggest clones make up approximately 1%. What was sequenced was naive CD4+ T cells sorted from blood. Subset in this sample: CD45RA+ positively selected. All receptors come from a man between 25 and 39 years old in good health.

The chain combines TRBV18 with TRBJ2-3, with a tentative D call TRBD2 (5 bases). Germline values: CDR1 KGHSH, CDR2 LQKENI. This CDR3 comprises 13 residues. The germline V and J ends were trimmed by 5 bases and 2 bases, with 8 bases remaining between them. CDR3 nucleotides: TGTGCCAGCTCAGGAGGAGACACAGATACGCAGTATTTT. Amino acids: CASSGGDTDTQYF.

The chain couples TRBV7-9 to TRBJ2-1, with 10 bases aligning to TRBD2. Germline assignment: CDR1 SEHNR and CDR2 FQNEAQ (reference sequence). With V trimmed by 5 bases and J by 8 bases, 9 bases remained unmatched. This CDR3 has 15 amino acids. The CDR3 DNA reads TGTGCCAGCAGCCCAGGACTAGCGGCGGTCGATGAGCAGTTCTTC. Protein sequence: CASSPGLAAVDEQFF.

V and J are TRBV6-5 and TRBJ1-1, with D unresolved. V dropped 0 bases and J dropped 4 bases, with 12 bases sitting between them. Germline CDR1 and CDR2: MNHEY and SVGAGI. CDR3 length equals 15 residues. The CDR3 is CASSYSIGVVTEAFF. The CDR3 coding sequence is TGTGCCAGCAGTTACTCGATCGGGGTTGTCACTGAAGCTTTCTTT.

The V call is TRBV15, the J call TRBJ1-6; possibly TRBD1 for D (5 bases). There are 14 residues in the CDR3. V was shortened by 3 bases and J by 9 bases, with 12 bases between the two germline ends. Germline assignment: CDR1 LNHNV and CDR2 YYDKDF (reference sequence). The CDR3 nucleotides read TGTGCCACCAGCAGGGAACGGGGACGTTCACCCCTCCACTTT. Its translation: CATSRERGRSPLHF.

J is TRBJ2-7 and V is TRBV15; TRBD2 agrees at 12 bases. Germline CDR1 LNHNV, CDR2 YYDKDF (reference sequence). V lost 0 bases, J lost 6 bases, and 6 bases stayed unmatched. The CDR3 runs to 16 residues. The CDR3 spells CATSREPGLAGLEQYF. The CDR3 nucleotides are TGTGCCACCAGCAGAGAACCGGGACTAGCGGGTCTCGAGCAGTACTTC.

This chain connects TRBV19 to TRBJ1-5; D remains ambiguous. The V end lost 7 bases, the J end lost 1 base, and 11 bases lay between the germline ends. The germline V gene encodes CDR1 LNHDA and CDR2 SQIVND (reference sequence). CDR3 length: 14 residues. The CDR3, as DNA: TGTGCCAGTATCCGAGAGGCGAGCAATCAGCCCCAGCATTTT. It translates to CASIREASNQPQHF.

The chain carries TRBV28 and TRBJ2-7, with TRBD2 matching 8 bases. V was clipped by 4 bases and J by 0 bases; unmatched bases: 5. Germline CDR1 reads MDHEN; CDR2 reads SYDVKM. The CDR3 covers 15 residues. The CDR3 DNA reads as TGTGCCAGCAGTTCCCCGAGCGGGGGCTCCTACGAGCAGTACTTC. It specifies CASSSPSGGSYEQYF.

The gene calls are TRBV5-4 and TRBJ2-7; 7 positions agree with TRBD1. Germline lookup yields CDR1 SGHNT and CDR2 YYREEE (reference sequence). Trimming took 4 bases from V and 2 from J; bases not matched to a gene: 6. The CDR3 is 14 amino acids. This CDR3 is CASSRDSGTYEQYF. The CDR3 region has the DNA TGTGCCAGCAGCCGGGACAGTGGGACCTACGAGCAGTACTTC.

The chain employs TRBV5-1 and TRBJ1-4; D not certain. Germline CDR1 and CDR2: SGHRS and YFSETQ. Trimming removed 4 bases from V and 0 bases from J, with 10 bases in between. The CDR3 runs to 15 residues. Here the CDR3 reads CASSPGGSTNEKLFF. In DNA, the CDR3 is TGCGCCAGCAGCCCCGGCGGTTCAACTAATGAAAAACTGTTTTTT.

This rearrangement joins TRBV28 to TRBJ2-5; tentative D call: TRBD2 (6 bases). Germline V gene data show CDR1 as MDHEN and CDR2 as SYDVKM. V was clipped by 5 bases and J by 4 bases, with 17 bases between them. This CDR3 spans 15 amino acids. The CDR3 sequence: CASSPLEGLGETQYF. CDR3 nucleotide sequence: TGTGCCAGCAGTCCCTTGGAGGGCCTTGGAGAGACCCAGTACTTC.

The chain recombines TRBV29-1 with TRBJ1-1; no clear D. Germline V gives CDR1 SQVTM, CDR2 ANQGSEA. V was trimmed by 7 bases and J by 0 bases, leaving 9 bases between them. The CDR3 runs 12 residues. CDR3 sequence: CSAGHMNTEAFF. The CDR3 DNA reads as TGCAGCGCGGGCCATATGAACACTGAAGCTTTCTTT.

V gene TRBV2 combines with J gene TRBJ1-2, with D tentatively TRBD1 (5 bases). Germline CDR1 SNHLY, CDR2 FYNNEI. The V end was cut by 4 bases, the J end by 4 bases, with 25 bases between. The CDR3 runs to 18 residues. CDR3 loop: CASSALRSEGTIGYGYTF. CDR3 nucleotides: TGTGCCAGCAGTGCCCTACGTTCCGAGGGGACTATTGGCTATGGCTACACCTTC.

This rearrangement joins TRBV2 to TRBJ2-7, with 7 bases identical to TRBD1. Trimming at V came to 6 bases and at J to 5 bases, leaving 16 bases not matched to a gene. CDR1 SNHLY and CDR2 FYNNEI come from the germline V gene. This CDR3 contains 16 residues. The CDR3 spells CASSRIQRQGYNEQYF. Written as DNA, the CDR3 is TGTGCCAGCAGCCGAATCCAGAGACAGGGTTACAACGAGCAGTACTTC. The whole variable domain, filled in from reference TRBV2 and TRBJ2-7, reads EPEVTQTPSHQVTQMGQEVILRCVPISNHLYFYWYRQILGQKVEFLVSFYNNEISEKSEIFDDQFSVERPDGSNFTLKIRSTKLEDSAMYFCASSRIQRQGYNEQYFGPGTRLTVT.

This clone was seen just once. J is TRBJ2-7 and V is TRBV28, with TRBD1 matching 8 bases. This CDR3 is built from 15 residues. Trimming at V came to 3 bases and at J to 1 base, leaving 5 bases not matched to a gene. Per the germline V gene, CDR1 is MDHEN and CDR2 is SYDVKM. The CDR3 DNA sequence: TGTGCCAGCAGTTTGACAGGGGCGATTTCCTACGAGCAGTACTTC. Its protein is CASSLTGAISYEQYF.

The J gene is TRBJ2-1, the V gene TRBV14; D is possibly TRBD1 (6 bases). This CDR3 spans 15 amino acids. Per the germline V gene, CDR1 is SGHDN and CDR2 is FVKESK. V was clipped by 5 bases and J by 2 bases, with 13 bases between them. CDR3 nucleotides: TGTGCCAGCAGCTCCATACAGGGCACCTACAATGAGCAGTTCTTC. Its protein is CASSSIQGTYNEQFF. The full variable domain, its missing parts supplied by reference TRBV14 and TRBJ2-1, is EAGVTQFPSHSVIEKGQTVTLRCDPISGHDNLYWYRRVMGKEIKFLLHFVKESKQDESGMPNNRFLAERTGGTYSTLKVQPAELEDSGVYFCASSSIQGTYNEQFFGPGTRLTVL.